This TCR beta chain stems from a study of cytomegalovirus exposure and HLA in healthy donors. Across the whole study: Sequencing of about 179 million T cells in an earlier analysis found about 120 million unique TCR beta sequences. Study findings and constraints: For most TCR beta V segments, an earlier analysis put the productive rate at about 87% or about 30% of the time. The authors confirmed in vitro that three CMV-associated chains were specific for CMV antigens.

Worth noting for this clone: Its antigen is undetermined.

This CDR3 has 16 residues. Germline loops: CDR1 SGHRS, CDR2 YFSETQ. V dropped 4 bases and J dropped 0; count of bases not matched to a gene: 4. Primers: 60 Vbeta forward and 13 Jbeta reverse. Sequencing was performed with immunoSEQ multiplex PCR; in TCRdb, only in-frame clones are kept and a portion is missing. The sample yields fewer than 250,000 clones, 70% to 80% seen once. The TCR originated in a young woman in good health and CMV-seropositive. The sequencing sample was made of PBMCs. The V gene is TRBV5-1, the J gene TRBJ2-2; 9 nucleotides agree with TRBD1. The CDR3 DNA reads as TGCGCCAGCAGCCCGGGGACAGGGTCGAACACCGGGGAGCTGTTTTTT. It translates to CASSPGTGSNTGELFF.